This TCR beta chain was captured by sequencing in a study of blood T cell repertoires in COVID-19. Study-wide context: COVID-19 samples collected from the United States, Italy and Spain covered acute and convalescent phases. Nucleic acid was either cDNA or gDNA, and it came from T cells, B-cell-depleted T cells, or PBMCs.

The V and J ends lost 7 bases and 6 bases, in that order; junction bases with no gene match: 12. There are 15 residues in the CDR3. Germline values: CDR1 SNHLY, CDR2 FYNNEI. In the authors' workflow: Quantification of nucleated cells was approximated via reference gene primer amplification. The table came from immunoSEQ multiplex PCR; TCRdb's copy has only in-frame clones and leaves some out. V, J and clone size derive from that table, while D and trimming were established from the DNA sequence. Of about 31,000 clones in the sample, 85% to 90% are singletons; the top ten hold about a quarter. The chain is built from TRBV2 and TRBJ1-5; 7 nucleotides line up with TRBD1. Material: peripheral blood. The source is a human donor with active COVID-19. The donor label of this sample is uncertain. CDR3 nucleotide sequence: TGTGCCAGCACCTTCGACAGGGAGTCGGGTCAGCCCCAGCATTTT. It yields the protein CASTFDRESGQPQHF.